This is a list of T cell receptor beta chains from one sample in a study of spatial heterogeneity in lung cancer. TCRdb recomputed calls from the 5' RACE reads with MiXCR, one row per CDR3 protein. The sample lists 51,000 or so distinct CDR3 sequences, less than 9.5% occurring once. This material consisted of PBMCs, taken at follow-up. These receptors all come from a female donor with early-stage non-small cell lung cancer. Both conserved end residues are part of each CDR3. D genes are given only for firm matches. Size values are once, few and many counts, or a class for expanded clones, and some rows have none.

J	V	D	size	CDR3	DNA
TRBJ1-2	TRBV7-2	.	few	CASSLQGQYSGYTF	TGTGCCAGCAGCTTACAGGGGCAGTATTCTGGCTACACCTTC
TRBJ2-1	TRBV29-1	TRBD1	many	CSVERTRGRDEQFF	TGCAGCGTTGAAAGAACCAGGGGGCGTGATGAGCAGTTCTTC
TRBJ2-1	TRBV20-1	TRBD1	many	CSARGQGTYNEQFF	TGCAGTGCTAGGGGACAGGGAACCTACAATGAGCAGTTCTTC
TRBJ2-7	TRBV5-1	TRBD2	.	CASSLPSGAEQYF	TGCGCCAGCAGCTTGCCGAGCGGGGCCGAGCAGTACTTC
TRBJ1-1	TRBV12-3/TRBV12-4	.	.	CASRNQMNTEAFF	TGTGCCAGCAGGAATCAGATGAACACTGAAGCTTTCTTT
TRBJ2-5	TRBV20-1	.	many	CSARGSTITGGYF	TGCAGTGCTAGGGGTTCTACCATTACCGGGGGGTACTTC
TRBJ1-4	TRBV12-3/TRBV12-4	TRBD1	.	CASNMGGTDNEKLFF	TGTGCCAGCAATATGGGGGGGACAGATAATGAAAAACTGTTTTTT
TRBJ1-1	TRBV7-8	.	few	CASSPNRVALRSFF	TGTGCCAGCAGCCCGAACAGGGTCGCCTTGAGGAGTTTCTTT
TRBJ1-6	TRBV7-3	TRBD1	few	CASREQGSGSPLHF	TGTGCCAGCAGAGAACAGGGGAGCGGTTCACCCCTCCACTTT
TRBJ2-7	TRBV7-9	TRBD1	few	CASSLPRDRSSYEQYF	TGTGCCAGCAGCCTTCCCCGGGACAGATCTTCCTACGAGCAGTACTTC
TRBJ2-7	TRBV5-1	TRBD1	many	CASSLGQGVAYEQYF	TGCGCCAGCAGCTTGGGACAGGGGGTCGCCTACGAGCAGTACTTC
TRBJ1-1	TRBV20-1	TRBD1	many	CSAAGQGNTEAFF	TGCAGTGCTGCGGGACAGGGGAACACTGAAGCTTTCTTT
TRBJ2-7	TRBV3-1	.	few	CASSQGGAQREQYF	TGTGCCAGCAGCCAAGGAGGGGCCCAACGCGAGCAGTACTTC
TRBJ2-5	TRBV11-2	.	.	CASSRGSEETQYF	TGTGCCAGCAGCCGCGGTAGCGAAGAGACCCAGTACTTC
TRBJ2-3	TRBV11-3	.	many	CASSTRTTSDTQYF	TGTGCCAGCAGCACCCGGACTACGTCAGATACGCAGTATTTT
TRBJ1-6	TRBV7-2	.	many	CASSPTAYNSPLHF	TGTGCCAGCAGCCCGACAGCCTATAATTCACCCCTCCACTTT
TRBJ2-3	TRBV15	.	many	CATSSRDLSTDTQYF	TGTGCCACCAGCAGTAGGGACCTATCCACAGATACGCAGTATTTT
TRBJ2-3	TRBV15	.	.	CATSRDFYGGAQYF	TGTGCCACCAGCAGAGATTTTTACGGGGGTGCGCAGTATTTT
TRBJ2-5	TRBV5-5	.	many	CASSRIRGQETQYF	TGTGCCAGCAGCCGAATACGAGGTCAAGAGACCCAGTACTTC
TRBJ2-7	TRBV4-3	.	many	CASSQDRRYEQYF	TGCGCCAGCAGCCAAGACCGGCGTTACGAGCAGTACTTC
TRBJ1-4	TRBV12-3/TRBV12-4	.	many	CASSGPGLTNEKLFF	TGTGCCAGCAGTGGCCCGGGGCTAACTAATGAAAAACTGTTTTTT
TRBJ2-5	TRBV20-1	.	many	CSARASGTQETQYF	TGCAGTGCTAGAGCATCAGGGACCCAAGAGACCCAGTACTTC
TRBJ1-1	TRBV7-9	.	few	CASRTGTVNTEAFF	TGTGCCAGCAGAACCGGGACCGTGAACACTGAAGCTTTCTTT
TRBJ2-2	TRBV6-2/TRBV6-3	.	many	CASIKGLRTGELFF	TGTGCCAGCATCAAGGGCTTACGCACCGGGGAGCTGTTTTTT
TRBJ1-3	TRBV5-4	TRBD1	few	CASSPDRGLGNTIYF	TGTGCCAGCAGCCCGGACAGGGGGCTCGGAAACACCATATATTTT
TRBJ1-1	TRBV16	.	.	CASSQSGADTEAFF	TGTGCCAGCAGCCAATCAGGGGCAGACACTGAAGCTTTCTTT
TRBJ2-7	TRBV7-2	.	many	CASSPSASSYEQYF	TGTGCCAGCAGCCCCTCGGCCAGCTCCTACGAGCAGTACTTC
TRBJ1-1	TRBV2	.	many	CASGGQPNTEAFF	TGTGCCAGCGGAGGACAGCCGAACACTGAAGCTTTCTTT
TRBJ1-5	TRBV7-3	TRBD1	many	CASSQGANQPQHF	TGTGCCAGCAGCCAGGGGGCCAATCAGCCCCAGCATTTT
TRBJ2-5	TRBV20-1	TRBD1	few	CSAVDRGGFQETQYF	TGCAGTGCCGTTGACAGGGGGGGCTTCCAAGAGACCCAGTACTTC
TRBJ1-4	TRBV5-1	TRBD1	many	CASSSTGGEKLFF	TGCGCCAGCAGCTCGACAGGGGGGGAAAAACTGTTTTTT
TRBJ2-1	TRBV6-2/TRBV6-3	TRBD2	medium-sized	CASSYSGVLWSLAGDNEQFF	TGTGCCAGCAGTTACTCCGGAGTTTTGTGGTCGCTAGCGGGAGATAATGAGCAGTTCTTC
TRBJ2-1	TRBV7-6	TRBD2	.	CASSLEASGGALNEQFF	TGTGCCAGCAGCTTAGAGGCTAGCGGGGGGGCCCTTAATGAGCAGTTCTTC
TRBJ2-5	TRBV3-1	.	.	CASSQPWGVQETQYF	TGTGCCAGCAGCCAACCCTGGGGAGTCCAAGAGACCCAGTACTTC
TRBJ2-1	TRBV28	.	many	CASRGNYNEQFF	TGTGCCAGCCGGGGGAACTACAATGAGCAGTTCTTC
TRBJ2-2	TRBV2	TRBD2	many	CASRKLAGGPNTGELFF	TGTGCCAGCAGGAAACTAGCGGGGGGTCCGAACACCGGGGAGCTGTTTTTT
TRBJ2-3	TRBV5-6	.	many	CASSPGLLRTDTQYF	TGTGCCAGCAGCCCGGGACTTCTTAGAACAGATACGCAGTATTTT
TRBJ1-3	TRBV3-1	.	few	CASSVVASGNTIYF	TGTGCCAGCAGCGTAGTTGCCTCTGGAAACACCATATATTTT
TRBJ2-1	TRBV29-1	TRBD1	many	CSVGPDRGNEQFF	TGCAGCGTCGGACCGGACAGGGGCAATGAGCAGTTCTTC
TRBJ1-1	TRBV9	.	many	CATGRGYKTEAFF	TGTGCCACCGGTAGGGGCTACAAGACTGAAGCTTTCTTT
TRBJ2-1	TRBV7-2	.	many	CASSQALIKQFF	TGTGCCAGCAGCCAAGCTCTTATCAAGCAGTTCTTC
TRBJ2-7	TRBV20-1	TRBD2	few	CSARPQGGLVEQYF	TGCAGTGCTAGACCGCAGGGAGGGCTGGTCGAGCAGTACTTC
TRBJ1-1	TRBV25-1	.	few	CASPVPDWQPEEAFF	TGTGCCAGCCCAGTCCCCGATTGGCAGCCGGAGGAAGCTTTCTTT
TRBJ1-5	TRBV20-1	.	many	CSARAKPGQPQHF	TGCAGTGCTAGAGCCAAACCCGGGCAGCCCCAGCATTTT
TRBJ1-4	TRBV7-9	.	few	CASSLQEGTVGGEKLFF	TGTGCCAGCAGCTTACAAGAGGGGACCGTCGGAGGGGAAAAACTGTTTTTT
TRBJ2-1	TRBV6-5	.	few	CASSVQPGRDEQFF	TGTGCCAGCAGTGTGCAACCGGGACGCGATGAGCAGTTCTTC
TRBJ2-5	TRBV28	TRBD2	hyperexpanded	CASNTRASGAIKETQYF	TGTGCCAGCAACACTAGGGCTAGCGGGGCAATTAAAGAGACCCAGTACTTC
TRBJ1-2	TRBV20-1	TRBD1	few	CSARTGEGADGYTF	TGCAGTGCTAGAACGGGCGAGGGGGCTGATGGCTACACCTTC
TRBJ2-7	TRBV20-1	.	.	CSARDAGTPYEQHF	TGCAGTGCTAGAGATGCGGGGACGCCCTACGAGCAGCACTTC
TRBJ1-2	TRBV20-1	.	few	CSVRDPGATNYGYTF	TGCAGTGTCCGGGACCCGGGAGCTACTAACTATGGCTACACCTTC
TRBJ1-2	TRBV10-3	.	few	CAISDGGRANYGYTF	TGTGCCATCAGTGATGGAGGGAGAGCTAACTATGGCTACACCTTC
TRBJ1-1	TRBV4-1	TRBD1	many	CASSHLSGQGNTEAFF	TGCGCCAGCAGCCATCTGTCCGGACAGGGAAACACTGAAGCTTTCTTT